This T cell receptor (beta chain) was profiled in a study of cytotoxic CD8 clonotypes in ibrutinib-treated CLL (dated by TCRdb to the early 2020s). A note on the overall study: In this cohort, some 14 patients were treatment-naive and about a dozen were relapsed/refractory, while around 18 had unmutated IGHV. Partial responses were observed in 24 patients and complete responses in 2; after a median follow-up of 68 months, remission was maintained in around 14 patients and progression was observed in about twelve. Response samples were taken after a median of approximately 13 months on treatment, ranging from about 6 to 40 months. On average, each sample yielded about 250,000 productive templates and tens of thousands of productive rearrangements. Longitudinal samples were obtainable from about 30% of the roughly 90 participants in the trial. Cryopreserved peripheral blood mononuclear cells were obtained before treatment, at response, and at either sustained remission or disease progression. Every sample from remission and from progressive disease was obtained while the patients were still on ibrutinib. Study-level results and caveats: Sampling times were not matched between sustained-remission and progressing patients, and lymph node repertoires were not studied. Public clonotypes were rare and either shrank or stayed stable during treatment, and the rise in clonality at ibrutinib response reflected expansion of private clonotypes. Clonality increased at ibrutinib response, stayed stable in sustained remission, and fell back toward baseline at progression. Baseline clonality was found to be higher than that of age-matched healthy donors and was strongly correlated with circulating CD8+ T-cell counts.

The CDR3 starts with the cysteine, ends with the phenylalanine, and has 15 residues. Only the CDR3 portion is preserved as DNA: 45 bases, with reading frame beginning at the first base. V loses 0 bases of germline sequence and J loses 4 bases, and the interval between the two ends is 11 bases. CDR1 and CDR2 are read off the germline V gene as SGHDT and YYEEEE. Regarding this clone: There is no known antigen for this receptor. Within one base of it there is no much larger clone, and no base qualities were kept.

Taken with the paper, the label for time point translates to: approximately 25 months on ibrutinib. For TCR beta library preparation, roughly 2 micrograms of genomic DNA was extracted from cryopreserved PBMCs. Longitudinal blood samples from CLL patients receiving ibrutinib monotherapy were subjected to high-throughput TCR beta sequencing. Patients were enrolled in a phase 2 open-label single-center ibrutinib monotherapy trial. The goal of deep resolution MiSeq sequencing was a depth between 1 in 1 million and 1 in 200,000 T cells, and coverage averaged 10x per clonotype. TCR beta libraries were generated with the immunoSEQ hsTCRB Kit. The source study handled its data this way. Data were analyzed with ImmunoSEQ Data Assistant and ImmunoSEQ Analyzer, with V, D and J genes assigned per IMGT definitions. Clonality was computed as one minus normalized Shannon entropy of productive rearrangement frequencies, ranging from 0 to 1. Public clonotype analysis was restricted to overrepresented clonotypes comprising at least 0.05% of each patient's repertoire. Repertoires from about a dozen age-matched healthy donors in immuneACCESS were used as clonality controls. Entries here come from immuneACCESS through TCRdb and include only in-frame sequences with V and J called. Some clones fail to appear in such tables; in the studies checked, an unresolved V gene covers under half of the shortfall, and the cause of the remainder is unknown. That table furnishes V, J and clone size, whereas the DNA furnished D and trimming. In all, the sample holds around 26,000 clones, and around 85% of those were seen once. Jointly, the top ten make up approximately 8.1% of the sample.

Recombination connected TRBV5-6 to TRBJ1-5; the best D guess is TRBD1, with 5 bases matching. The source material was PBMCs, sampled after 24 months of ibrutinib treatment. The sequence derives from a human donor with chronic lymphocytic leukemia. The DNA is as follows: TGTGCCAGCAGCTTGGCCTTGGCAGGGAATCAGCCCCAGCATTTT. The encoded protein is CASSLALAGNQPQHF.